This TCR beta chain was captured by sequencing in a study of blood T cell repertoires in COVID-19. This CDR3 contains 16 residues. The ends lost 0 bases at V and 4 bases at J; junction bases unmatched: 9. The germline V gene has CDR1 SGHRS and CDR2 YFSETQ. The assay was immunoSEQ multiplex PCR, and TCRdb's table has in-frame clones only and misses some. Found here are about 180,000 clones, around 73% of them singletons; the top ten hold approximately 15%. The sequence came from a woman aged 45-65 years who had recovered from COVID-19. This chain joins TRBV5-1 and TRBJ1-1; 7 nucleotides agree with TRBD1. Sequencing used PBMCs or T cells enriched from blood (not recorded which). CDR3 residues: CASSLATTGTGTEAFF. For the CDR3, the DNA is TGCGCCAGCAGCTTGGCGACGACAGGGACGGGCACTGAAGCTTTCTTT.